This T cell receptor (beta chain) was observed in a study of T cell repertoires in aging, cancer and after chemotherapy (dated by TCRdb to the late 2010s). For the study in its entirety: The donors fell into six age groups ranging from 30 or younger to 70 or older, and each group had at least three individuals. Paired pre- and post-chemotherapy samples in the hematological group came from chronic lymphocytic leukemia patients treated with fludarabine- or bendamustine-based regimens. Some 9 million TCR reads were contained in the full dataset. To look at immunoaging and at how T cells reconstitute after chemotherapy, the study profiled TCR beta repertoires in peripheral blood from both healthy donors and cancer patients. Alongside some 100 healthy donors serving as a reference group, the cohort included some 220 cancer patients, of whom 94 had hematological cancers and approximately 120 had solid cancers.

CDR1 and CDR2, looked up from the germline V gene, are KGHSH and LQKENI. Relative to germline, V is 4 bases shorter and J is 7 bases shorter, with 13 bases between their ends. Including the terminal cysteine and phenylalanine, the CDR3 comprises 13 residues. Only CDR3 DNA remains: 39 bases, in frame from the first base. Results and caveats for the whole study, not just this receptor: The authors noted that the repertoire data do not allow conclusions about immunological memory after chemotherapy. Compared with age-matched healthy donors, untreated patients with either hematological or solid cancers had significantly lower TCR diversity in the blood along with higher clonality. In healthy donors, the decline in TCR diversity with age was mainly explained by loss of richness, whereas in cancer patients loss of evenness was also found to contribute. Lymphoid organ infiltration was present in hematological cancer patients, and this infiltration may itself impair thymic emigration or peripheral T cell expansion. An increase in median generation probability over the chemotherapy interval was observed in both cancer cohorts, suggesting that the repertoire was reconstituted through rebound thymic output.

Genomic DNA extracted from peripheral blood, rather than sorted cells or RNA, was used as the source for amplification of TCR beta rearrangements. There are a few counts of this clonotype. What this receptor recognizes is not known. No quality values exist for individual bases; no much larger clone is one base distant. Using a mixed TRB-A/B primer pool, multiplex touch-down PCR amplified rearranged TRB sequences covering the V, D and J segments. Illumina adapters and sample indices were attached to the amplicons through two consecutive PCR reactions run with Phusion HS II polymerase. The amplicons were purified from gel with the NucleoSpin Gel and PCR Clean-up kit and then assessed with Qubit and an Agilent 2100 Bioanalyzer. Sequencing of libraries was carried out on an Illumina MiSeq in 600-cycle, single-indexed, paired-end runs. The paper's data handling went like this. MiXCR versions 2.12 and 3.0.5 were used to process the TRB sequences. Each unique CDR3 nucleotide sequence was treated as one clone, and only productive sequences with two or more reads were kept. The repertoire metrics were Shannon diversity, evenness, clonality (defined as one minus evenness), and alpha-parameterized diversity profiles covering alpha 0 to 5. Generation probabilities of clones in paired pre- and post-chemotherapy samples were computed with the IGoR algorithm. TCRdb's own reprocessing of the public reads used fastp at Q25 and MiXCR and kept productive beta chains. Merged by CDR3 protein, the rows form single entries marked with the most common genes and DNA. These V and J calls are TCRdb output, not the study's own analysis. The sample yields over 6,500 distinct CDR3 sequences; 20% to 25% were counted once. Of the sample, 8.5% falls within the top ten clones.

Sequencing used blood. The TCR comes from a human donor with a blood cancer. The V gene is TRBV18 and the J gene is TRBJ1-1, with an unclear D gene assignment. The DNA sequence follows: TGTGCCAGCTCACTTACTGGGTCTATTGAAGCTTTCTTT. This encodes CASSLTGSIEAFF.